A single sample is the source of the 14 T cell receptor beta chains below, sequenced in a study of cytomegalovirus exposure and HLA in healthy donors. Both 60 Vbeta primers and 13 Jbeta primers went into the PCR. Profiled with immunoSEQ multiplex PCR; TCRdb holds only in-frame clones, not every one. The repertoire consists of about 120,000 clones, with approximately 80% occurring once and the leading ten covering about 6.8%. The sample taken for sequencing was PBMCs. All receptors derive from a man between 25 and 39 years old in good health and CMV-seropositive.

The chain joins TRBV10-3 to TRBJ2-3, with 7 bases aligning to TRBD1. Trimming cost V 8 bases and J 2 bases; bases outside gene matches: 7. The germline V gene encodes CDR1 ENHRY and CDR2 SYGVKD. The CDR3 has 14 amino acids. The CDR3 nucleotides read TGTGCCATCCCATGTAGGGGGCCCACAGATACGCAGTATTTT. It codes for CAIPCRGPTDTQYF.

V is TRBV4-2 and J is TRBJ2-1; 7 bases are a match to TRBD2. J lost 8 bases, V lost 2 bases, and 3 bases had no gene match. The CDR3 runs 13 residues. Germline lookup yields CDR1 LGHNA and CDR2 YNFKEQ. As DNA, the CDR3 is TGTGCCAGCAGCCAACGGACTAGGGATGAGCAGTTCTTC. It is translated as CASSQRTRDEQFF.

The chain recombines TRBV19 with TRBJ2-3; possibly TRBD2 for D (5 bases). CDR1 LNHDA and CDR2 SQIVND come from the germline V gene (reference sequence). Trimming left V 0 bases short and J 9 bases short, with 7 bases between. The CDR3 is made up of 12 amino acids. The CDR3 spells CASSIDPGTQYF. CDR3 bases: TGTGCCAGTAGTATAGATCCGGGGACGCAGTATTTT.

The chain uses TRBV30 and TRBJ2-5, with 8 bases fitting TRBD1. The CDR3 has 17 residues. V was clipped by 4 bases and J by 2 bases; unmatched bases: 15. From germline, CDR1 is GTSNPN and CDR2 SVGIG (reference sequence). This CDR3 is CAWTKPPGQGHQETQYF. CDR3 nucleotides: TGTGCCTGGACCAAGCCCCCCGGACAGGGCCATCAAGAGACCCAGTACTTC.

The chain uses TRBV11-3 and TRBJ2-1, with 10 positions matching TRBD1. The germline gives CDR1 SGHNT, CDR2 YENEEA. The CDR3 extends over 16 amino acids. V lost 1 base and J lost 8; bases outside the gene matches: 8. The chain's CDR3 is CASSLVAGQGTDEQFF. The CDR3 DNA reads as TGTGCCAGCAGCTTAGTTGCGGGACAGGGGACGGATGAGCAGTTCTTC.

The V call is TRBV19, the J call TRBJ2-1, with 10 positions matching TRBD2. The trim removed 2 bases at V and 0 bases at J, leaving 7 bases unmatched. CDR1 is LNHDA, CDR2 SQIVND, per germline (reference sequence). The CDR3 loop spans 18 amino acids. This CDR3 reads CASSISSGGLSSYNEQFF. The CDR3 DNA is TGTGCCAGTAGTATAAGTAGCGGGGGGCTTAGCTCCTACAATGAGCAGTTCTTC. The variable domain in full, completed from reference TRBV19 and TRBJ2-1, reads DGGITQSPKYLFRKEGQNVTLSCEQNLNHDAMYWYRQDPGQGLRLIYYSQIVNDFQKGDIAEGYSVSREKKESFPLTVTSAQKNPTAFYLCASSISSGGLSSYNEQFFGPGTRLTVL.

V gene TRBV6-4 combines with J gene TRBJ1-2; 8 nucleotides line up with TRBD1. Trimming at V came to 6 bases and at J to 2 bases, leaving 8 bases not matched to a gene. The CDR3 is 15 amino acids. The germline V gene has CDR1 MRHNA and CDR2 SNTAGT. CDR3 loop: CASRQDRGGNYGYTF. The CDR3 DNA sequence: TGTGCCAGCAGACAAGACAGGGGTGGGAACTATGGCTACACCTTC.

The V and J genes are TRBV4-3 and TRBJ1-2; D remains ambiguous. The V gene lost 0 bases and the J gene lost 6 bases, with 11 bases spanning the gap. Germline-derived CDR1 and CDR2 are LGHNA and YSLEER. CDR3 length: 14 amino acids. Written as DNA, the CDR3 is TGCGCCAGCAGCCAAGATAGCGGGGAGGATGGCTACACCTTC. This codes for CASSQDSGEDGYTF.

The CDR3: CAWRARGGQETQYF. The CDR3 DNA follows: TGTGCCTGGAGGGCTCGCGGGGGGCAAGAGACCCAGTACTTC. The chain employs TRBV30 and TRBJ2-5; 8 bases are a match to TRBD2. V lost 3 bases and J lost 2; bases outside the gene matches: 5. CDR1 and CDR2 (germline): GTSNPN, SVGIG (reference sequence). The CDR3 has 14 residues.

The V call is TRBV7-2, the J call TRBJ2-7, with 8 bases identical to TRBD1. This CDR3 spans 15 amino acids. Germline loops: CDR1 SGHTA, CDR2 FQGNSA. After removal of 5 bases from V and 3 bases from J, the junction contained 9 bases not matched to a gene. The CDR3 is CASSPEGRGLYEQYF. CDR3 in DNA: TGTGCCAGCAGCCCAGAAGGCAGGGGGCTCTACGAGCAGTACTTC. Variable domain in full (rest from reference TRBV7-2 and TRBJ2-7): GAGVSQSPSNKVTEKGKDVELRCDPISGHTALYWYRQSLGQGLEFLIYFQGNSAPDKSGLPSDRFSAERTGGSVSTLTIQRTQQEDSAVYLCASSPEGRGLYEQYFGPGTRLTVT.

V and J are TRBV2 and TRBJ2-3; D unclear. The length of the CDR3 is 15 residues. The germline CDR1 and CDR2 sequences are SNHLY and FYNNEI. Deletions cut 6 bases from V and 2 bases from J, with 15 bases between. The CDR3 loop reads CASRSTDRHTDTQYF. DNA of the CDR3: TGTGCCAGCAGATCAACAGATAGACACACAGATACGCAGTATTTT.

The rearrangement uses TRBV4-3 and TRBJ2-5; no firm D call. CDR3 length: 13 residues. Trimming shortened V by 0 bases and J by 7 bases, and 9 bases separated the two germline ends. Germline-derived CDR1 and CDR2 are LGHNA and YSLEER. The CDR3 reads CASSQDGGWTQYF. The CDR3 bases are TGCGCCAGCAGCCAAGATGGCGGATGGACCCAGTACTTC.

As to this clone: This sample includes further DNA sequences coding for the same CDR3. For the CDR3, the DNA is TGCGCCAGCAGCTTGGAACCGGGCGGGTCCTACGAGCAGTACTTC. Translated, it gives CASSLEPGGSYEQYF. This chain links TRBV5-1 with TRBJ2-7, with D tentatively TRBD2 (5 bases). The CDR3 is 15 residues long. Germline V lookup: CDR1 SGHRS, CDR2 YFSETQ. Trimming removed 0 bases at V and 1 base at J, with 11 bases between.

This rearrangement joins TRBV27 to TRBJ2-5; no definite D call. TRBJ2-7 explains the end of the DNA better; the J call may be wrong. The CDR3 is made up of 14 amino acids. Germline CDR1 MNHEY, CDR2 SMNVEV (reference sequence). DNA of the CDR3: TGTGCCAGCAGTTTAAGTACACTGGGCTACGAGCAGTACTTC. Its protein product is CASSLSTLGYEQYF.